This T cell receptor beta chain originates from a study of blood T cells in healthy people across ages (dated by TCRdb to 2014 to 2015). Concerning the study at large: In model experiments, template switching captured roughly one uniquely barcoded TCR beta cDNA molecule for every two T cells. To track age-related changes in TCR beta repertoire diversity, the study relied on deep sequencing normalized with unique cDNA molecular identifiers. Four age groups were formed from the donors: young (average approximately 15 years), middle-aged (around 41), aged (more than 55) and long-lived (82). Donors of different ages were randomly distributed across sequencing lanes to avoid experimental bias. Two additional independent replicas of 1 million unique cDNA reads from the same blood draw were analyzed for two donors (one aged 18 to 30 and one aged 80 or older).

Paper-wide results and their limitations: As age increased, observed TCR beta diversity per million T cells dropped in a roughly linear way, and a significant reduction was already evident by age approximately 40. Estimates of total diversity based on one million sequenced T cells were regarded as lower bounds and as underestimates. The CMV infection status of donors was not known, potentially confounding age-related changes in expanded clonotypes. Compared with the aged group, the long-lived group had more naive CD4+ T cells, fewer expanded clones and increased TCR diversity, a pattern suggesting age selection. Observed TCR beta diversity correlated strongly with the percentage of naive T cells measured by flow cytometry. Since profiling was done on bulk unsorted PBMCs, naive and antigen-experienced compartments could not be conclusively compared.

Systemically healthy Caucasian individuals from Russia, 39 in total and aged roughly 6 to 100 years, were included as donors. Around 9.9 milliliters of peripheral blood were collected from each donor into EDTA-treated Vacutainer tubes. Ficoll-Paque density-gradient centrifugation was used to isolate PBMCs, with at least 6.5 million per sample. Trizol reagent was used to extract total RNA from the PBMCs, yielding at least 5.5 micrograms per sample. For every donor, an aliquot of PBMCs went through flow cytometry to measure the percentages of naive CD45RAhigh/CD27high T cells. The junction shows trimming of 4 bases on V and 6 bases on J, and the gene matches do not reach 7 bases of it. CDR1 and CDR2 are drawn from the germline V gene: LGHNA, YNFKEQ. Including the terminal cysteine and phenylalanine, the CDR3 comprises 16 residues. Left in the record is the CDR3 DNA by itself, 48 bases read in frame from the first base.

Library construction relied on 5' RACE. TCRdb lists the instrument as Illumina HiSeq 2500. The second PCR ran for about 6 to 12 cycles and used a J-beta primer mix along with a sample-barcoded 5' primer. A template-switch 5' adaptor carrying 12 random nucleotides introduced a unique molecular identifier onto each TCR beta cDNA molecule. Each sample yielded at least 2.5 million CDR3-containing paired-end reads. The Mint cDNA synthesis kit, primed by a TRBC-specific oligonucleotide, was used to synthesize first-strand cDNA from all RNA. All cDNA was treated with uracil-DNA glycosylase and then went through a first 18-cycle PCR with the universal primers M1SS and BC2_uni_R. Per the authors' processing: Each sample was normalized by randomly selecting 1 million high-quality reads, each carrying a distinct molecular identifier. Instead of being binned into consensus sequences, reads that shared molecular identifiers were thrown out. MiTCR, set to a Q25 quality threshold and the strictest error-elimination algorithm, was used for CDR3 identification, clonotype clustering and error correction. A nonparametric unseen species model with Euler transformation was used to estimate lower-bound total TCR beta diversity. TCRdb redid the processing of the public reads, applying fastp at Q25 and MiXCR, and retained in-frame beta chains. Every distinct CDR3 protein forms one entry, paired with its most common genes and DNA. Clone size and V and J calls follow TCRdb, not the original study. The sample table lists approximately 770,000 distinct CDR3 sequences, over 45% of them with a count of one. Jointly, the top ten make up 20% to 25% of the sample.

Notes on this clonotype: What antigen it recognizes has not been identified. No base qualities exist here, and no much larger clone lies one base off it.

The rearranged segments are TRBV4-2 and TRBJ2-2; 11 nucleotides in the junction match TRBD1. The TCR was taken from a man in his thirties or forties in good health. Sequenced: blood. This receptor has the CDR3 CASSPSGTGGSGELFF. The bases are TGTGCCAGCAGCCCTTCCGGGACAGGGGGTTCCGGGGAGCTGTTTTTT.